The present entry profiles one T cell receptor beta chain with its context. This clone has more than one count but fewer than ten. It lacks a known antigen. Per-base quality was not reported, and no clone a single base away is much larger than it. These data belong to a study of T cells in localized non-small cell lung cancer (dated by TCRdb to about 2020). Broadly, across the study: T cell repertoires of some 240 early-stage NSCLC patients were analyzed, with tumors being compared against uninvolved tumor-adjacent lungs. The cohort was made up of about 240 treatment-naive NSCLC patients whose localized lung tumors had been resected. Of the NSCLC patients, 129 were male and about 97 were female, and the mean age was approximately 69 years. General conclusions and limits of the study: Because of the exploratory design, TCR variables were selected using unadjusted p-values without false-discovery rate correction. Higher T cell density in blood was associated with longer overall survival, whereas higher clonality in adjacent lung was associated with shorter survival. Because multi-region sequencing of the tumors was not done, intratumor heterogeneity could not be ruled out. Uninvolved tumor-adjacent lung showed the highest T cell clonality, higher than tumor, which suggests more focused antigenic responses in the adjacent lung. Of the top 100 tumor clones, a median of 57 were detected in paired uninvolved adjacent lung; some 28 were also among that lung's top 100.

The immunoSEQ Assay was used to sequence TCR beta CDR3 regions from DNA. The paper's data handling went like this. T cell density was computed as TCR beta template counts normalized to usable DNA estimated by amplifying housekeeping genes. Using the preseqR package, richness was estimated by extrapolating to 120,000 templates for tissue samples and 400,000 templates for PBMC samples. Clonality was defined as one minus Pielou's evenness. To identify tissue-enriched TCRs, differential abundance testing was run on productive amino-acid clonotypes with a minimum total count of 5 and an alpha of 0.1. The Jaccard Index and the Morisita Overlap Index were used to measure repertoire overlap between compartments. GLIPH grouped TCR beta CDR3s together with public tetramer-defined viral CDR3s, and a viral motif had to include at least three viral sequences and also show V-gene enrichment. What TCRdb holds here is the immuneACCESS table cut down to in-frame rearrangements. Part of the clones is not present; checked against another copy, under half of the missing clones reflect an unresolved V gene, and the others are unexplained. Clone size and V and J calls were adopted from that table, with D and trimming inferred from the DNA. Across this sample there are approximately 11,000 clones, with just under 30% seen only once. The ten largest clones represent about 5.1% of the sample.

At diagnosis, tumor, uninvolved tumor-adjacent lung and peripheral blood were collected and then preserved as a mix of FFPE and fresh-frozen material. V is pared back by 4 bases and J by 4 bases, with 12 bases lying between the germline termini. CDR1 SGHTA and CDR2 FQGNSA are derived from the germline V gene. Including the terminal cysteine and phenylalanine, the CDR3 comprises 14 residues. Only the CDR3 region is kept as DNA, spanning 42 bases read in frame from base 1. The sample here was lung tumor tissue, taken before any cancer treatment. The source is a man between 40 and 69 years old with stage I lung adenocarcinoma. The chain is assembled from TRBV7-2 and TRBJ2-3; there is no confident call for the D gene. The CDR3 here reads CASSYHGPADTQYF. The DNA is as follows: TGTGCCAGCAGCTACCACGGACCCGCAGATACGCAGTATTTT.